This TCR beta chain was captured in a study of shared clonotypes between healthy human individuals. About the research overall: Each donor's CD8 memory used one plate, CD8 naive two, each CD4 subset three.

Only in-frame clones appear in the TCRdb table, and some are missing; sequencing was by immunoSEQ multiplex PCR. The sample yields some 580,000 clones, 95% to 98% seen once. Overall study results and limits: Despite large depth, sorted-subset datasets appeared incompletely sequenced.

A remark on this clone: Its antigen is still unknown.

V lost 5 bases to trimming and J lost 4 bases, with 15 bases between them. CDR1 SGHTA and CDR2 FQGNSA come from the germline V gene. There are 15 residues in the CDR3. Positively selected for CCR7, the CD45RO-negative cells used as naive CD8 cells excluded terminally differentiated effector memory CD45RA+ cells. The origin of this receptor is a man under 40 in good health. Specimen: naive CD8+ T cells sorted from blood. This chain joins TRBV7-2 and TRBJ2-1, with D possibly matching TRBD1 (6 bases). The CDR3 is CASSPEGDAYNEQFF. CDR3 DNA: TGTGCCAGCAGCCCCGAGGGGGACGCTTACAATGAGCAGTTCTTC.